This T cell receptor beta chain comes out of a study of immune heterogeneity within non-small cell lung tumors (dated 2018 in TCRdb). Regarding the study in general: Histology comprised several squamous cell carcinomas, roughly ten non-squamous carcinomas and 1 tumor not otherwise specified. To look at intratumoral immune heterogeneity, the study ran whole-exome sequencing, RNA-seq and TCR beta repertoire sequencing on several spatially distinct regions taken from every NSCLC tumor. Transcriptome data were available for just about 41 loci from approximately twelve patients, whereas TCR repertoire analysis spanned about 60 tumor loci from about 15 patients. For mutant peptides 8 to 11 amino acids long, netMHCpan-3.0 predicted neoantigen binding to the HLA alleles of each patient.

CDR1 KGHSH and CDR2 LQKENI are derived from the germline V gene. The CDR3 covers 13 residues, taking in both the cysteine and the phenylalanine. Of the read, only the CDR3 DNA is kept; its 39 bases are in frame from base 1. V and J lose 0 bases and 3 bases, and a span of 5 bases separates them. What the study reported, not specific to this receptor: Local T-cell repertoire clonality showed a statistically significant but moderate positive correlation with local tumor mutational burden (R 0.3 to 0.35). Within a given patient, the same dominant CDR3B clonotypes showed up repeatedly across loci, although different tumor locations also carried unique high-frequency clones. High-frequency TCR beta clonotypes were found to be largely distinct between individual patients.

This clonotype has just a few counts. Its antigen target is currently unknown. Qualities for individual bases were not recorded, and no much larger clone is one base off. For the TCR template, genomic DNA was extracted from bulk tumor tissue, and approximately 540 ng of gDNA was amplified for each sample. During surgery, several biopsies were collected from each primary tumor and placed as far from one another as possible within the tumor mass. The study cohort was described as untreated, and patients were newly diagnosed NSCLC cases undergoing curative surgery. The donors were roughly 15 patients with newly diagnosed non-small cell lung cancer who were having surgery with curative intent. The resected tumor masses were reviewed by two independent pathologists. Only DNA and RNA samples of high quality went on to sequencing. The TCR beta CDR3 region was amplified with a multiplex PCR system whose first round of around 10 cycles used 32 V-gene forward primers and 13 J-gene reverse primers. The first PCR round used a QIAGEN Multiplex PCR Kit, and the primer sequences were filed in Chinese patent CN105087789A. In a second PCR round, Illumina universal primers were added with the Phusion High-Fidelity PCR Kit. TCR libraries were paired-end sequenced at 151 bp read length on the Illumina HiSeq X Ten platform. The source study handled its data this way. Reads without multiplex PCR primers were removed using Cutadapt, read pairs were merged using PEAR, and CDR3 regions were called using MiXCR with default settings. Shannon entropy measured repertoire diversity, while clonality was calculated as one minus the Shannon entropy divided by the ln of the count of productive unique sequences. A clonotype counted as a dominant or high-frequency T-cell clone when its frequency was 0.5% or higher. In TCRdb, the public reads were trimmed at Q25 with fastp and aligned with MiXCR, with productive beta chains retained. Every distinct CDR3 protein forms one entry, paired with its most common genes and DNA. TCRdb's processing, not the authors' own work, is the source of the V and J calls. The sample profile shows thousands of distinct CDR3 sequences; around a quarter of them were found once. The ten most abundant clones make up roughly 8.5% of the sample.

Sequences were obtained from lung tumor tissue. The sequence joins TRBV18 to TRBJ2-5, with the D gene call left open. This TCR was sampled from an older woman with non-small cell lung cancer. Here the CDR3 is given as CASSPPNEETQYF. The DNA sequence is TGTGCCAGCTCACCACCGAACGAAGAGACCCAGTACTTC.